One sample yielded the 14 T cell receptor beta chains listed below, sequenced in a study of PD-1 blockade in classical Hodgkin lymphoma. Stated time point: cycle 4 day 1 (C4D1), after 6 weeks of nivolumab. All trial patients relapsed after autologous stem cell transplantation. Sequencing used immunoSEQ multiplex PCR; TCRdb keeps in-frame clones, though not all of them. The table includes roughly 50,000 clones, about 89% detected once. The sequencing here drew on peripheral blood mononuclear cells (PBMCs), taken before the fourth cycle of nivolumab. The receptors were sampled from a human donor with classical Hodgkin lymphoma.

J is TRBJ2-6 and V is TRBV4-2, with TRBD1 identical over 12 bases. The CDR3 contains 18 residues. CDR1 is LGHNA, CDR2 YNFKEQ, per germline. After removal of 4 bases from V and 2 bases from J, the junction contained 6 bases not matched to a gene. The CDR3 nucleotides read TGTGCCAGCAGCCCAGACCGGGACAGGGGGCCTGGGGCCAACGTCCTGACTTTC. The encoded protein is CASSPDRDRGPGANVLTF.

J is TRBJ2-7 and V is TRBV27, with a possible D match to TRBD2 (5 bases). This CDR3 has 14 residues. V lost 7 bases to trimming and J lost 4 bases, with 17 bases between them. CDR1 and CDR2 (germline): MNHEY, SMNVEV (reference sequence). CDR3 sequence reads: CASTHSGRVYEQYF. The DNA of the CDR3 is TGTGCCAGCACCCACAGCGGACGAGTTTACGAGCAGTACTTC.

The chain combines TRBV7-8 with TRBJ2-7, with 7 nucleotides matching TRBD1. CDR3 length: 14 amino acids. With 5 bases clipped from V and 3 bases from J, the junction kept 7 bases outside the gene matches. In germline, CDR1 is SGHVS, CDR2 FQNEAQ. CDR3 residues: CASSSDRVDYEQYF. The CDR3 DNA follows: TGTGCCAGCAGCAGTGACAGGGTCGACTACGAGCAGTACTTC.

The chain combines TRBV4-2 with TRBJ2-7; the D call may be TRBD1 or TRBD2 (5 bases each). From germline, CDR1 is LGHNA and CDR2 YNFKEQ. The CDR3 is made up of 17 amino acids. The V end was cut by 2 bases, the J end by 2 bases, with 19 bases between. This chain's CDR3 is CASSQPRGRDGPYEQYF. DNA for the CDR3: TGTGCCAGCAGCCAACCCCGCGGCCGGGACGGACCCTACGAGCAGTACTTC.

The chain is built from TRBV6-6 and TRBJ2-7; 9 nucleotides line up with TRBD2. With V trimmed by 6 bases and J by 2 bases, 8 bases remained unmatched. Germline CDR1 MNHNY, CDR2 SVGAGI (reference sequence). The CDR3 spans 15 residues. CDR3 bases: TGTGCCAGCAGCCTCCCCGCTAGCGGGGCCTACGAGCAGTACTTC. It yields the protein CASSLPASGAYEQYF.

This chain links TRBV2 with TRBJ1-6; 10 bases align to TRBD1. Per the germline V gene, CDR1 is SNHLY and CDR2 is FYNNEI. The CDR3 runs to 16 residues. With V trimmed by 2 bases and J by 9 bases, 7 bases remained unmatched. CDR3 coding DNA: TGTGCCAGCAGTGAATTGGTGGACAGGGGGGGTTCACCCCTCCACTTT. Translated, it gives CASSELVDRGGSPLHF.

The chain employs TRBV21-1 and TRBJ2-7; the table's D call TRBD1 went unverified against the DNA. TRBV21-1 is listed as a pseudogene. The CDR3 is 14 amino acids. CDR3 DNA sequence: TGTGCCAGCATTGCCCCCGGGACACCCTACGAGCAGTACTTC. Translating gives CASIAPGTPYEQYF.

This chain connects TRBV6-7 to TRBJ2-1, with TRBD1 matching 8 bases. TRBV6-7 is an ORF, and what it does is uncertain. V lost 6 bases to trimming and J lost 4 bases; unmatched junction nucleotides: 26. This CDR3 region has 21 residues. The CDR3 bases are TGTGCCAGCAGGGGCAGTATCCGGGACAGGTGTGGTACTGTTGGGTACAATGAGCAGTTCTTC. This sequence encodes CASRGSIRDRCGTVGYNEQFF.

This clone was seen a handful of times. The chain employs TRBV19 and TRBJ2-5, with a tentative D call TRBD2 (5 bases). CDR3 size: 15 residues. Germline CDR1 reads LNHDA; CDR2 reads SQIVND (reference sequence). Trimming cost V 4 bases and J 5 bases, with 17 bases left between them. The CDR3 region is CASSSPGLNRETQYF. CDR3 sequence (DNA): TGTGCCAGTAGTAGTCCCGGACTCAACCGGGAGACCCAGTACTTC.

The chain carries TRBV6-6 and TRBJ2-7; no definite D call. Trimming removed 5 bases from V and 5 bases from J, with 13 bases in between. The CDR3 loop spans 13 amino acids. Germline V CDR1 and CDR2: MNHNY, SVGAGI (reference sequence). For the CDR3, the DNA is TGTGCCAGCAGTCAAGTGGTAGGCCACGAGCAGTACTTC. The encoded protein is CASSQVVGHEQYF.

J is TRBJ2-3 and V is TRBV5-1; weak D call: TRBD1 (6 bases). Germline-derived CDR1 and CDR2 are SGHRS and YFSETQ. Deletions cut 0 bases from V and 7 bases from J, with 18 bases between. The CDR3 extends over 16 amino acids. CDR3 sequence (DNA): TGCGCCAGCAGCTTGGCTGGCGCAGGGGAAAGTAATACGCAGTATTTT. It translates to CASSLAGAGESNTQYF.

V usage is TRBV2 and J usage is TRBJ2-7; 7 nucleotides align to TRBD1. V was clipped by 6 bases and J by 0 bases; unmatched bases: 8. Germline loops: CDR1 SNHLY, CDR2 FYNNEI. This CDR3 spans 15 amino acids. CDR3 region: CASRDAGGSSYEQYF. The CDR3 nucleotides read TGTGCCAGCAGAGATGCAGGGGGAAGCTCCTACGAGCAGTACTTC.

The chain carries TRBV29-1 and TRBJ2-1, with TRBD2 matching over 7 bases. CDR1 and CDR2 (germline): SQVTM, ANQGSEA. After removal of 5 bases from V and 10 bases from J, the junction contained 11 bases not matched to a gene. The length of the CDR3 is 13 residues. CDR3 bases: TGCAGCGTTTTTACTAGCGCAGATAGGGAGCAGTTCTTC. It is translated as CSVFTSADREQFF.

The chain uses TRBV27 and TRBJ1-6; tentative D call: TRBD1 (5 bases). Trimming stripped 4 bases from V and 14 bases from J, with 21 bases between. The CDR3 is made up of 15 amino acids. Per germline, CDR1 MNHEY and CDR2 SMNVEV (reference sequence). The CDR3 DNA reads TGTGCCAGCAGTTATTTAGGGCAGGGCTATGACACCCTCCACTTT. Translated: CASSYLGQGYDTLHF.